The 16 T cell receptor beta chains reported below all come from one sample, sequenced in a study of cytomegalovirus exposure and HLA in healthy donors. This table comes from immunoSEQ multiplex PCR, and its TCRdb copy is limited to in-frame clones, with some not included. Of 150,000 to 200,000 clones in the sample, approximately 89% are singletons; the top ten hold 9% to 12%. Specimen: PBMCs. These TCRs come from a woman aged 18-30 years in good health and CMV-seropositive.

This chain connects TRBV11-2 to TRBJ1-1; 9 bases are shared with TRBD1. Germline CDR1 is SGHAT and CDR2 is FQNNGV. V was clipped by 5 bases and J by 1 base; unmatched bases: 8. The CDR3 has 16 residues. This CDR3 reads CASSLRQGVGNTEAFF. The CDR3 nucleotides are TGTGCCAGCAGCCTAAGACAGGGGGTAGGGAACACTGAAGCTTTCTTT.

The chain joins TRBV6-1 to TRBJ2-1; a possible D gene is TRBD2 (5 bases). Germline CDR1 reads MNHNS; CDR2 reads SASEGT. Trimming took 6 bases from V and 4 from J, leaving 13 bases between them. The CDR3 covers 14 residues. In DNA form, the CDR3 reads TGTGCCAGCAGGGGCCTAGCAGAATACAATGAGCAGTTCTTC. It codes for CASRGLAEYNEQFF.

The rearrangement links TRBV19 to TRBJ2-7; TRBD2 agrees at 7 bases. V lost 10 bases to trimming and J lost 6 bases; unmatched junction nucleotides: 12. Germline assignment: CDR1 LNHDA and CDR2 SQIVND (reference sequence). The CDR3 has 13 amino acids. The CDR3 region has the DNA TGTGCCACCACCCTGGGGGGGGGAAGCGAGCAGTACTTC. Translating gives CATTLGGGSEQYF.

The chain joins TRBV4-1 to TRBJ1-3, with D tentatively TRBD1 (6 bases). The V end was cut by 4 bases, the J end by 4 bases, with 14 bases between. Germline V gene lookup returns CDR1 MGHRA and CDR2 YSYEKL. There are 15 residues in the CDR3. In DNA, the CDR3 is TGCGCCAGCAGCCTGGCCCGGGACATAGGAAACACCATATATTTT. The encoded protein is CASSLARDIGNTIYF.

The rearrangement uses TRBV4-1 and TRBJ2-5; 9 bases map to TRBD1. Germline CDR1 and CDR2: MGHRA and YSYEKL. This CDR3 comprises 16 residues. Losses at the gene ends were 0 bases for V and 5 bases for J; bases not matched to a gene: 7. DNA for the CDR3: TGCGCCAGCAGCCAAGATCGGAGGGACAGGGATGAGACCCAGTACTTC. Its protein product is CASSQDRRDRDETQYF.

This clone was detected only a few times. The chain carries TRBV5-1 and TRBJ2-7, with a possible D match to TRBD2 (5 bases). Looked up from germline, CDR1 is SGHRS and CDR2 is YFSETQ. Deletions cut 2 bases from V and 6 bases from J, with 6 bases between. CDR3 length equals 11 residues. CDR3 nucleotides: TGCGCCAGCAGCTTCGCGGGCGAGCAGTACTTC. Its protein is CASSFAGEQYF.

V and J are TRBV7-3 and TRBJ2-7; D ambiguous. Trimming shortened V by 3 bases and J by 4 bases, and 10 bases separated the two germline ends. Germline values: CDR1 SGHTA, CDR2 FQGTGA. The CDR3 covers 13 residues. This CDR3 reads CASSLPEPYEQYF. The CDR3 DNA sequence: TGTGCCAGCAGCTTGCCCGAGCCGTACGAGCAGTACTTC. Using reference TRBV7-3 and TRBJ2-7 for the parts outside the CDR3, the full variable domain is GAGVSQTPSNKVTEKGKYVELRCDPISGHTALYWYRQSLGQGPEFLIYFQGTGAADDSGLPNDRFFAVRPEGSVSTLKIQRTERGDSAVYLCASSLPEPYEQYFGPGTRLTVT.

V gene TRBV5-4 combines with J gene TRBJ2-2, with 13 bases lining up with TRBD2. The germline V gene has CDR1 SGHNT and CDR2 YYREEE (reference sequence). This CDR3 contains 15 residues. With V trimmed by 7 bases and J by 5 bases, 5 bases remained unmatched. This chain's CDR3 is CASRLAGGRTGELFF. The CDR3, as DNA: TGTGCCAGCCGACTAGCGGGAGGTAGGACCGGGGAGCTGTTTTTT.

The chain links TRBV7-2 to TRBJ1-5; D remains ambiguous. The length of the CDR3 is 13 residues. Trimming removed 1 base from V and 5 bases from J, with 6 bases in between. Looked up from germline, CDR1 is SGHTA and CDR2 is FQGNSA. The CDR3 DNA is TGTGCCAGCAGCTTAGACAGATATCAGCCCCAGCATTTT. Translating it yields CASSLDRYQPQHF.

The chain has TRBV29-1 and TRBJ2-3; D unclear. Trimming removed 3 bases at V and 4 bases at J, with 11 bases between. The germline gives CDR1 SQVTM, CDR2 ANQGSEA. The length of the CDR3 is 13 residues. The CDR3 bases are TGCAGCGTTGAGGGCAGGCTTGCAGATACGCAGTATTTT. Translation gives CSVEGRLADTQYF.

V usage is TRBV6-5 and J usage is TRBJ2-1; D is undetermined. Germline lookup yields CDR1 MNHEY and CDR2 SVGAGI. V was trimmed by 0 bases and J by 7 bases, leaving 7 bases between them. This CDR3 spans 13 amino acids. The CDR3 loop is CASSYSPRNEQFF. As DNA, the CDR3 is TGTGCCAGCAGTTACTCGCCGAGGAATGAGCAGTTCTTC.

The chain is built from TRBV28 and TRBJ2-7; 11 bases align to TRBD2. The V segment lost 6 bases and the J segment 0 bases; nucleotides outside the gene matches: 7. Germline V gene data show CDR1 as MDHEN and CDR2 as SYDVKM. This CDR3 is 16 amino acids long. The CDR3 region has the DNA TGTGCCAGCAGCCACCCCGGGACTAGCGGCTCCTACGAGCAGTACTTC. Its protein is CASSHPGTSGSYEQYF.

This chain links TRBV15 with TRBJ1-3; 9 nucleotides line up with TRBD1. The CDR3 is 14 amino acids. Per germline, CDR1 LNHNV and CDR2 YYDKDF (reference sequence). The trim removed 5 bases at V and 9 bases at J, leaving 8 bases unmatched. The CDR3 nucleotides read TGTGCCACCAGCCGATCCGGGACAGGGAGCACCATATATTTT. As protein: CATSRSGTGSTIYF.

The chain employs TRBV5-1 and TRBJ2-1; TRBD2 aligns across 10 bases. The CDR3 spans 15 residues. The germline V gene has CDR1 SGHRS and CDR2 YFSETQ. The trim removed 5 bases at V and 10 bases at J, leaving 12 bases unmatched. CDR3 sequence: CASRSLAGAEYEQFF. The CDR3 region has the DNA TGCGCCAGCAGGTCCCTAGCGGGAGCCGAATACGAGCAGTTCTTC.

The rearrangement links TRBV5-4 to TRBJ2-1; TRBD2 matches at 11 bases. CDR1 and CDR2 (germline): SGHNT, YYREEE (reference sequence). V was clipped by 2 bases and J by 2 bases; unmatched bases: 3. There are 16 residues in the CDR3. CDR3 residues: CASSFPGLAAYNEQFF. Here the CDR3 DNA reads TGTGCCAGCAGCTTTCCGGGACTAGCGGCCTACAATGAGCAGTTCTTC.

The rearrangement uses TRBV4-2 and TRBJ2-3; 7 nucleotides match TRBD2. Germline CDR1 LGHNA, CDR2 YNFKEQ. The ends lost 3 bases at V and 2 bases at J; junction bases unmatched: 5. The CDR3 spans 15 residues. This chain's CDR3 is CASSHTSASTDTQYF. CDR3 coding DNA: TGTGCCAGCAGCCATACTAGCGCCTCCACAGATACGCAGTATTTT.